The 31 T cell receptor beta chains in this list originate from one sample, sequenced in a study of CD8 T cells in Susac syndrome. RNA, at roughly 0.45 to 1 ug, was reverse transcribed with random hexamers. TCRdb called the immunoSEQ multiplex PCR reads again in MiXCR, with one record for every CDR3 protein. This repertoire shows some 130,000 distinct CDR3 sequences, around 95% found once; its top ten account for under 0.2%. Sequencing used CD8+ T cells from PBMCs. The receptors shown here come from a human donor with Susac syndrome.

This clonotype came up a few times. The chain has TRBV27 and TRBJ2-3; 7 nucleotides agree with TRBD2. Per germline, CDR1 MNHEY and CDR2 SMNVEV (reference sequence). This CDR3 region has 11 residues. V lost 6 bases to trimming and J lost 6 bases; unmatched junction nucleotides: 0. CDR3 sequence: CASRGGDTQYF. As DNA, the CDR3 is TGTGCCAGCAGGGGGGGGGATACGCAGTATTTT.

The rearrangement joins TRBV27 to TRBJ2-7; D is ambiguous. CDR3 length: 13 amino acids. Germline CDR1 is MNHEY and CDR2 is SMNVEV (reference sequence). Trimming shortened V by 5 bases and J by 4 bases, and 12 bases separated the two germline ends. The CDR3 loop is CASSPKGEYEQYF. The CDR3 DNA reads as TGTGCCAGCAGTCCAAAGGGTGAATACGAGCAGTACTTC.

CDR3 DNA: TGTGCCAGCAGCATCAGGGCAGAGACCCAGTACTTC. Its translation: CASSIRAETQYF. The chain links TRBV12-3 or TRBV12-4 to TRBJ2-5; TRBD1 is a possible D gene (5 bases). The CDR3 spans 12 residues. V was shortened by 6 bases and J by 4 bases, with 9 bases between the two germline ends.

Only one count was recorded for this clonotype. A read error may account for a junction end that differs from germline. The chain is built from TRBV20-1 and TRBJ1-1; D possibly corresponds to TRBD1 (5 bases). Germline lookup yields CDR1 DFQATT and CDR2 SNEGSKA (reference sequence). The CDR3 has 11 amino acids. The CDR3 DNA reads TGCAGTGCCCTGGACAACCCTGAGGCTTTCTTT. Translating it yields CSALDNPEAFF.

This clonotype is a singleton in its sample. The CDR3 nucleotides are TGTGCCAGCAGTTCTCGGACTAGCGGGAGGGATGGGAGCTCCTACAATGAGCAGTTCTTC. It translates to CASSSRTSGRDGSSYNEQFF. The rearrangement uses TRBV28 and TRBJ2-1; 15 bases map to TRBD2. Per germline, CDR1 MDHEN and CDR2 SYDVKM. This CDR3 region has 20 residues. Trimming cost V 4 bases and J 0 bases; bases outside gene matches: 10.

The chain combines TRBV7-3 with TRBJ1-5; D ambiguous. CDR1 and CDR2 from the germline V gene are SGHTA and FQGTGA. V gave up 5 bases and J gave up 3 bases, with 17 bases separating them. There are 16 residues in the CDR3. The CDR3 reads CASSPGPHPPNQPQHF. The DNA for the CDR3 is TGTGCCAGCAGCCCCGGACCGCATCCCCCCAATCAGCCCCAGCATTTT. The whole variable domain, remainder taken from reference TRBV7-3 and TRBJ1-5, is GAGVSQTPSNKVTEKGKYVELRCDPISGHTALYWYRQSLGQGPEFLIYFQGTGAADDSGLPNDRFFAVRPEGSVSTLKIQRTERGDSAVYLCASSPGPHPPNQPQHFGDGTRLSIL.

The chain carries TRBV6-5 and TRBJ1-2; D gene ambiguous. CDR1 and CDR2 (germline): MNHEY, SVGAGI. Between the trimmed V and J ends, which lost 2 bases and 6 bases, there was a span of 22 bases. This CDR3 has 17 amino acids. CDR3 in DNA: TGTGCCAGCAGTTACAAGGTCCCCGGGCTGGGGTTGGATGGCTACACCTTC. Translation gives CASSYKVPGLGLDGYTF.

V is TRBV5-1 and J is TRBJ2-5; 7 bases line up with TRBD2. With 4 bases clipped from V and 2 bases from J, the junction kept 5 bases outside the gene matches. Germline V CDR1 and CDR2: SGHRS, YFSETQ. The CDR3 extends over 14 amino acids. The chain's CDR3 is CASSIERGQETQYF. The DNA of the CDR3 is TGCGCCAGCAGCATCGAGCGGGGTCAAGAGACCCAGTACTTC.

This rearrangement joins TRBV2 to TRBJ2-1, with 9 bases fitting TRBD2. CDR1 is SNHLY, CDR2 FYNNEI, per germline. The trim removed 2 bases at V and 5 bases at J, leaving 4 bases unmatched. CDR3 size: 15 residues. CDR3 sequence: CASSEWAGGDNEQFF. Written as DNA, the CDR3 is TGTGCCAGCAGTGAATGGGCGGGAGGGGACAATGAGCAGTTCTTC.

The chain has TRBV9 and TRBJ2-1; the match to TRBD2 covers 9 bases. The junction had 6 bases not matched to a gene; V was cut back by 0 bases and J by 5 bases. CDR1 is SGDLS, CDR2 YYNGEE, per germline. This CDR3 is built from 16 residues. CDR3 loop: CASSVGLAGTNNEQFF. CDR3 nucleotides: TGTGCCAGCAGCGTAGGTCTAGCGGGGACCAACAATGAGCAGTTCTTC.

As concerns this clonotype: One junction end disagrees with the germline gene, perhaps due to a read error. CDR3 coding DNA: TGTGCCAGCAGTCTGGCCCATATCTCTGCATTT. Amino acids: CASSLAHISAF. J is TRBJ1-3 and V is TRBV12-3 or TRBV12-4; D unclear. The CDR3 sequence is 11 residues long.

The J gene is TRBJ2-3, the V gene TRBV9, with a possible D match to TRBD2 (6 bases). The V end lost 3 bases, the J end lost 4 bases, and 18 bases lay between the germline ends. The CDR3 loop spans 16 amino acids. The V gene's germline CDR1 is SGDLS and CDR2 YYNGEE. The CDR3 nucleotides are TGTGCCAGCAGCGCCGGTGGAGGGCAACCCCCAGATACGCAGTATTTT. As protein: CASSAGGGQPPDTQYF.

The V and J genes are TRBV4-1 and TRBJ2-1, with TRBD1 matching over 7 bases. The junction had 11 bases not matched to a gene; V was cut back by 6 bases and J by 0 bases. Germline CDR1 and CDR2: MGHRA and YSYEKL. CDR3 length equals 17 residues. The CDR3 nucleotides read TGCGCCAGCAGGCCCTACGAGGGGGCAAGCTCCTACAATGAGCAGTTCTTC. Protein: CASRPYEGASSYNEQFF.

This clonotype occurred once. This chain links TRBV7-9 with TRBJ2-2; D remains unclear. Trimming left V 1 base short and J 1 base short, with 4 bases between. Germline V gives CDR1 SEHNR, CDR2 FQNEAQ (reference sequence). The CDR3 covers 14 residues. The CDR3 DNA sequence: TGTGCCAGCAGCTTAGGGGGGAACACCGGGGAGCTGTTTTTT. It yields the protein CASSLGGNTGELFF.

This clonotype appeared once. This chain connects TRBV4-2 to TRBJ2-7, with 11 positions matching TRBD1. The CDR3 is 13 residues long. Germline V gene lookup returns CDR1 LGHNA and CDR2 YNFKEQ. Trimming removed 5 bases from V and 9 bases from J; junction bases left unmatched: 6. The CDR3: CASSDGQGAGQYF. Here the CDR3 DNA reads TGTGCCAGCAGCGACGGACAGGGGGCAGGGCAGTACTTC.

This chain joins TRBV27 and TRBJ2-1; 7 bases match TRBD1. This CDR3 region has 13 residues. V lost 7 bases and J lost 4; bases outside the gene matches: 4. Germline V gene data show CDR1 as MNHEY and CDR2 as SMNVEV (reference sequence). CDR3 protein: CASTGTAYNEQFF. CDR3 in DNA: TGTGCCAGCACGGGGACAGCTTACAATGAGCAGTTCTTC.

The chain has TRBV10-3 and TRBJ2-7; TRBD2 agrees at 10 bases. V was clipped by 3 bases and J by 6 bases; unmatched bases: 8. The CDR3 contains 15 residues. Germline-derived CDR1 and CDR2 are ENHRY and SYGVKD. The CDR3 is CAISDAAGGPVEQYF. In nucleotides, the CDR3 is TGTGCCATCAGTGACGCAGCGGGAGGGCCGGTCGAGCAGTACTTC.

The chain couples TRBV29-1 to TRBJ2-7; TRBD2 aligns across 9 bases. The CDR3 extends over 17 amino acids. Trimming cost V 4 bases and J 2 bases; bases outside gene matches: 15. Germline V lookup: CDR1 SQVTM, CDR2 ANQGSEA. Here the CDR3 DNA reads TGCAGCGTTGGTCGCGAGACAGCCATAGCGGGAGCCTACGAGCAGTACTTC. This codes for CSVGRETAIAGAYEQYF.

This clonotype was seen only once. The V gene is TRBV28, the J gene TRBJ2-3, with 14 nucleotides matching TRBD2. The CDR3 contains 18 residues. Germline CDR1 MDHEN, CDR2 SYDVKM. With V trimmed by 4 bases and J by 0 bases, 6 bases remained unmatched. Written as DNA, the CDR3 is TGTGCCAGCAGTTCCACGGGACTAGCGGGGGCTAGCACAGATACGCAGTATTTT. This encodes CASSSTGLAGASTDTQYF.

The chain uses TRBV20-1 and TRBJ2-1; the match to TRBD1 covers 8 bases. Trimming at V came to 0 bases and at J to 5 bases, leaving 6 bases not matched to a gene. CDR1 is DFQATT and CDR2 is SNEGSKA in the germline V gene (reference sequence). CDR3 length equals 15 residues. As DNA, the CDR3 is TGCAGTGCTAGAGATCTAGGACAGGGACACAATGAGCAGTTCTTC. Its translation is CSARDLGQGHNEQFF.

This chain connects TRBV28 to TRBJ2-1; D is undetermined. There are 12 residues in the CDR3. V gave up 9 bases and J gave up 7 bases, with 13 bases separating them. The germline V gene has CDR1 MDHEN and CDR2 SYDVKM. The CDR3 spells CASLGVPNEQFF. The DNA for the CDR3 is TGTGCCAGTCTTGGGGTGCCGAATGAGCAGTTCTTC.

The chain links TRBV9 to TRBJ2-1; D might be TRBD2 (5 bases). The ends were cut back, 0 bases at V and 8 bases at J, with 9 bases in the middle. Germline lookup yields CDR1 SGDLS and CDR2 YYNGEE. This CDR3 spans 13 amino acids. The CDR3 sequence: CASSVAGNDEQFF. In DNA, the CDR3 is TGTGCCAGCAGCGTAGCGGGGAACGATGAGCAGTTCTTC.

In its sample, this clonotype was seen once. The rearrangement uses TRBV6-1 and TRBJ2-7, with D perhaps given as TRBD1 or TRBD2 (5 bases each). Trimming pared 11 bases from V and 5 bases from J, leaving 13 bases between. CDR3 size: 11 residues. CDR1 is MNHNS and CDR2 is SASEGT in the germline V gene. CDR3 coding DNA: TGTGCCGCTTCTAGAGGGGACGAGCAGTACTTC. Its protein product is CAASRGDEQYF.

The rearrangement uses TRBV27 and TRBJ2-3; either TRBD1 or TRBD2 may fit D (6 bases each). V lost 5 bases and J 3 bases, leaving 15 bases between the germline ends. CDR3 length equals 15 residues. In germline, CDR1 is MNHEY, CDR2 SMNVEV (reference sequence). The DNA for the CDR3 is TGTGCCAGCAGTATCTTAGGGGGGCCGACAGATACGCAGTATTTT. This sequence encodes CASSILGGPTDTQYF.

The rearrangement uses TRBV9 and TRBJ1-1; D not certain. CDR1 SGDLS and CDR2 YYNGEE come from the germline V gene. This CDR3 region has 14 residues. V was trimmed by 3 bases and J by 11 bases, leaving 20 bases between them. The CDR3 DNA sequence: TGTGCCAGCAGCGATCCCTCGGGCGGACGAGAGGCTTTCTTT. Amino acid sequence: CASSDPSGGREAFF. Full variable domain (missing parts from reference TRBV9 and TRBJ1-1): DSGVTQTPKHLITATGQRVTLRCSPRSGDLSVYWYQQSLDQGLQFLIQYYNGEERAKGNILERFSAQQFPDLHSELNLSSLELGDSALYFCASSDPSGGREAFFGQGTRLTVV.

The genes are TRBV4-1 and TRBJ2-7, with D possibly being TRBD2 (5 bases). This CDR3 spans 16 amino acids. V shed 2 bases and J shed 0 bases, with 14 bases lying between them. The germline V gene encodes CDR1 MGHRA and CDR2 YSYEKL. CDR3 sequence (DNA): TGCGCCAGCAGCCAAATGGAGCGGTCGAGCTCCTACGAGCAGTACTTC. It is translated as CASSQMERSSSYEQYF.

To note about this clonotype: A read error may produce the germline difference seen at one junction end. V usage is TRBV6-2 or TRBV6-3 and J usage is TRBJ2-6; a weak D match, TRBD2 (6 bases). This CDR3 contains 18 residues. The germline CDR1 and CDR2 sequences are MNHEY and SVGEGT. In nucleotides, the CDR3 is TGTGCCAGCAGTCACTCTCGACTAGATTACCCTGGGGCCAACGTCCTGACTTTC. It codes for CASSHSRLDYPGANVLTF.

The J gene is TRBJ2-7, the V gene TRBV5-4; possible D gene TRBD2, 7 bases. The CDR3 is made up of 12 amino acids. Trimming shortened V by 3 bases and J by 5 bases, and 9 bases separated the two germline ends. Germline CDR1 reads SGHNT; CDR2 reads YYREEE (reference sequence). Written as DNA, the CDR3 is TGTGCCAGCAGCTGGGGGGGCGACGAGCAGTACTTC. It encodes CASSWGGDEQYF.

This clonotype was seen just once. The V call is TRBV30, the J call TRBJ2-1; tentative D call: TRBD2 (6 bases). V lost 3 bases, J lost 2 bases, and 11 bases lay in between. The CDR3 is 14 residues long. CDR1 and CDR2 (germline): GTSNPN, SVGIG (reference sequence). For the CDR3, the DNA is TGTGCCTGGAGAGGAGGGAGTCCCTACAATGAGCAGTTCTTC. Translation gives CAWRGGSPYNEQFF.

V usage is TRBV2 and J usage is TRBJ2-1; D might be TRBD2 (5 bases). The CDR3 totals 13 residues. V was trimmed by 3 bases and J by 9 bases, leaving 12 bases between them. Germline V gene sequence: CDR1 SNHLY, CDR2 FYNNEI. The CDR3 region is CASSDLLAGEQFF. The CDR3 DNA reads TGTGCCAGCAGTGATCTTCTGGCGGGTGAGCAGTTCTTC. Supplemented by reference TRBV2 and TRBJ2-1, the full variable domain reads EPEVTQTPSHQVTQMGQEVILRCVPISNHLYFYWYRQILGQKVEFLVSFYNNEISEKSEIFDDQFSVERPDGSNFTLKIRSTKLEDSAMYFCASSDLLAGEQFFGPGTRLTVL.

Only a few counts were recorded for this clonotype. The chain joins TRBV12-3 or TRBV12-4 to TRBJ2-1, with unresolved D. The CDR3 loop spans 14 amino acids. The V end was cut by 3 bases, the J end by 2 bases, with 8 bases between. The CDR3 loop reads CASSLGQPYNEQFF. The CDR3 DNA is TGTGCCAGCAGTTTGGGTCAGCCCTACAATGAGCAGTTCTTC.